The text below deals with one T cell receptor beta chain. At one of its ends the junction is not consistent with the germline gene, which may arise from a read error. The data belong to a study of tumor and adjacent non-tumor tissue in lung cancer. At the level of the study: The cohort had around twelve adenocarcinoma, a couple of squamous cell and 1 small cell patients. Aged about 30 to 76 years, patients included roughly eleven men and five or six women with stage I to III disease.

The template was RNA from unsorted bulk tissue. The library came from three nested PCR rounds adapted from ARM-PCR protocols. TCRdb processed the multiplex PCR reads anew with MiXCR; each CDR3 protein has one entry. Of some 71,000 distinct CDR3 sequences listed, over 60% are singletons. This CDR3 is built from 14 residues. The germline V gene encodes CDR1 MNHNS and CDR2 SASEGT. The chain uses TRBV6-1 and TRBJ1-5; possible D gene TRBD1, 5 bases. The material sequenced was lung tumor tissue. The receptor was isolated from a woman aged 35 to 49 with non-small cell lung cancer. DNA for the CDR3: TGCGCCAGCAGGGCCACAGGATTCAATCAGCACCAGCATTTT. Translating it yields CASRATGFNQHQHF.